A selection of T cell receptor beta chains follows, all from one sample in a study of shared T cell receptors in the human thymus. Libraries were prepared by immunoSEQ multiplex PCR; TCRdb keeps only in-frame clonotypes and omits some of them. The sample has hundreds of thousands of clones; 78% are singletons. The same data also went into a second study, on human thymus T cells.

Specimen: thymocytes. The receptors were sampled from a boy in the first two years of life with a congenital heart defect. CDR3s include the opening cysteine and the closing phenylalanine or tryptophan. The order of the fields is clone size, D gene, J gene, V gene, CDR3 protein, CDR3 DNA. D genes are given only for firm matches. Clone size is shown for a subset of rows, as once, few, many or a class of expanded clone.

-,-,TRBJ2-7,TRBV11-2,CASSPRQRPYEQYF,TGTGCCAGCAGCCCACGACAGCGCCCCTACGAGCAGTACTTC
-,TRBD2,TRBJ2-7,TRBV7-2,CASSPLAVNSYEQYF,TGTGCCAGCAGCCCACTAGCGGTTAACTCCTACGAGCAGTACTTC
-,TRBD2,TRBJ2-3,TRBV30,CAWSAATSGTSTDTQYF,TGTGCCTGGAGTGCCGCGACTAGCGGGACTAGCACAGATACGCAGTATTTT
few,-,TRBJ2-1,TRBV5-6,CASSRERADRWREQFF,TGTGCCAGCAGCCGAGAGCGAGCGGACCGTTGGCGGGAGCAGTTCTTC
-,-,TRBJ1-5,TRBV6-5,CASRQGNQPQHF,TGTGCCAGCAGACAGGGCAATCAGCCCCAGCATTTT
-,-,TRBJ2-7,TRBV5-1,CASSLGGANSYEQYF,TGCGCCAGCAGCTTGGGGGGAGCGAACTCCTACGAGCAGTACTTC
-,TRBD1,TRBJ2-1,TRBV28,CASSPAVTGFYNEQFF,TGTGCCAGCAGCCCGGCGGTGACAGGGTTCTACAATGAGCAGTTCTTC
-,-,TRBJ2-7,TRBV28,CATDSPYEQYF,TGTGCCACGGACAGCCCCTACGAGCAGTACTTC
-,-,TRBJ2-1,TRBV28,CASSFRDSCHDEQFF,TGTGCCAGCAGTTTCAGGGACTCATGCCATGATGAGCAGTTCTTC
-,-,TRBJ2-1,TRBV9,CASSPRTDAKGYNEQFF,TGTGCCAGCAGCCCGAGGACAGACGCCAAGGGATACAATGAGCAGTTCTTC
-,TRBD1,TRBJ1-1,TRBV11-2,CASSSSGGLTEAFF,TGTGCCAGCAGCTCCTCAGGGGGCCTCACTGAAGCTTTCTTT
-,TRBD2,TRBJ2-3,TRBV7-9,CASSLALGTSGSTDTQYF,TGTGCCAGCAGCTTAGCCCTAGGGACTAGCGGGAGCACAGATACGCAGTATTTT
-,-,TRBJ2-1,TRBV30,CAWSFPRASALKGNNEQFF,TGTGCCTGGAGTTTTCCACGGGCTAGCGCCCTAAAAGGAAACAATGAGCAGTTCTTC
-,-,TRBJ1-1,TRBV7-2,CASSLGISGQTNTEAFF,TGTGCCAGCAGCTTAGGAATTTCTGGGCAGACGAACACTGAAGCTTTCTTT
-,TRBD1,TRBJ2-5,TRBV7-2,CASSLKGDRERETQYF,TGTGCCAGCAGCTTAAAAGGGGACAGGGAAAGAGAGACCCAGTACTTC
-,TRBD1,TRBJ2-7,TRBV5-5,CASSGTGLDYYEQYF,TGTGCCAGCAGCGGGACAGGGCTCGACTACTACGAGCAGTACTTC
-,TRBD2,TRBJ2-7,TRBV10-3,CAISERGGEGSYEQYF,TGTGCCATCAGTGAGAGGGGCGGGGAGGGGTCCTACGAGCAGTACTTC
-,-,TRBJ1-2,TRBV27,CASSPGPGLGYTF,TGTGCCAGCAGCCCTGGGCCGGGATTAGGCTACACCTTC
-,TRBD2,TRBJ2-1,TRBV5-1,CASSPILAGGYNEQFF,TGCGCCAGCAGCCCAATACTAGCGGGAGGGTACAATGAGCAGTTCTTC
once,-,TRBJ1-1,TRBV11-2,CASSLGTGTEAFF,TGTGCCAGCAGCCTAGGAACAGGCACTGAAGCTTTCTTT
-,TRBD2,TRBJ2-7,TRBV6-1,CASSEGGGSWREGRWKSYEQYF,TGTGCCAGCAGTGAAGGGGGGGGCTCGTGGCGGGAGGGCCGATGGAAGTCCTACGAGCAGTACTTC
-,-,TRBJ1-5,TRBV28,CASKPRQNRDQPQHF,TGTGCCAGCAAGCCCAGACAGAATCGCGATCAGCCCCAGCATTTT
-,-,TRBJ2-7,TRBV5-8,CASSFLPGPPYEQYF,TGTGCCAGCAGCTTTTTGCCAGGGCCGCCCTACGAGCAGTACTTC
-,TRBD1,TRBJ1-5,TRBV9,CASSAQGGNQPQHF,TGTGCCAGCAGCGCACAGGGGGGTAATCAGCCCCAGCATTTT
-,TRBD1,TRBJ1-3,TRBV4-1,CASSQVMPTGRTGHGNTIYF,TGCGCCAGCAGCCAAGTTATGCCCACCGGCCGGACAGGACACGGAAACACCATATATTTT
-,-,TRBJ1-2,TRBV4-2,CASSQEVGANGYTF,TGTGCCAGCAGCCAGGAGGTGGGGGCGAATGGCTACACCTTC
-,-,TRBJ2-3,TRBV28,CASSSPRRRTQYF,TGTGCCAGCAGCTCCCCGAGGAGGAGGACGCAGTATTTT
-,TRBD2,TRBJ2-2,TRBV4-3,CASSQAPLAGVTGELFF,TGCGCCAGCAGCCAAGCCCCACTAGCGGGAGTAACCGGGGAGCTGTTTTTT
few,-,TRBJ2-7,TRBV19,CASSPRINGHGAYEQYF,TGTGCCAGTAGTCCCCGAATCAATGGCCACGGGGCCTACGAGCAGTACTTC
-,-,TRBJ2-3,TRBV18,CASSPPAGTPRATDTQYF,TGTGCCAGCTCACCACCTGCTGGGACACCCCGGGCCACAGATACGCAGTATTTT
-,TRBD2,TRBJ2-1,TRBV4-2,CASSRLSGRGNNEQFF,TGTGCCAGCAGCCGTTTGAGCGGGAGGGGAAACAATGAGCAGTTCTTC
few,-,TRBJ2-7,TRBV2,CASSETPGYEQYF,TGTGCCAGCAGTGAGACCCCAGGCTACGAGCAGTACTTC
few,TRBD2,TRBJ2-3,TRBV27,CASSFRLAGTDTQYF,TGTGCCAGCAGTTTCAGACTAGCGGGCACAGATACGCAGTATTTT
-,-,TRBJ2-7,TRBV28,CASSFRQGHEQYF,TGTGCCAGCAGTTTTAGGCAGGGCCACGAGCAGTACTTC
-,TRBD2,TRBJ2-1,TRBV10-1,CASSGKREFSSYNEQFF,TGCGCCAGCAGTGGGAAGCGGGAGTTTTCCTCCTACAATGAGCAGTTCTTC
few,TRBD2,TRBJ2-1,TRBV25-1,CASKKGRAGVSVDEQFF,TGTGCCAGCAAGAAGGGGAGAGCGGGAGTCTCTGTGGATGAGCAGTTCTTC
once,TRBD1,TRBJ2-1,TRBV5-4,CASPGIQGPYNEQFF,TGTGCCAGCCCTGGGATACAGGGGCCGTACAATGAGCAGTTCTTC
-,TRBD2,TRBJ2-1,TRBV4-1,CASSRTGTSGIGYNEQFF,TGCGCCAGCAGCCGAACCGGGACTAGCGGGATCGGCTACAATGAGCAGTTCTTC
-,TRBD1,TRBJ1-5,TRBV6-5,CASSYRTGQGLHF,TGTGCCAGCAGTTACCGTACTGGACAGGGCTTGCATTTT
-,-,TRBJ2-5,TRBV27,CASSLMARLDQETQYF,TGTGCCAGCAGCCTTATGGCCCGACTAGACCAAGAGACCCAGTACTTC
once,-,TRBJ1-1,TRBV11-1,CASSFEQANSEKATEAFF,TGTGCCAGCAGCTTTGAACAGGCAAACTCGGAGAAGGCCACTGAAGCTTTCTTT
-,TRBD2,TRBJ2-1,TRBV5-4,CASSFNTTSGRNNEQFF,TGTGCCAGCAGCTTTAACACGACTAGCGGGAGGAACAATGAGCAGTTCTTC
once,-,TRBJ2-7,TRBV5-1,CASRGPGSDEQYF,TGCGCCAGCAGAGGTCCGGGAAGCGACGAGCAGTACTTC
-,TRBD1,TRBJ2-7,TRBV27,CASRPTGASSYEQYF,TGTGCCAGCAGACCGACAGGGGCCAGCTCCTACGAGCAGTACTTC
-,TRBD1,TRBJ2-5,TRBV25-1,CASSAVDRDQETQYF,TGTGCCAGCAGTGCCGTGGACAGGGACCAAGAGACCCAGTACTTC
-,-,TRBJ2-7,TRBV5-6,CASRKTRTPEQYF,TGTGCCAGCAGGAAGACTAGAACCCCCGAGCAGTACTTC
-,-,TRBJ2-2,TRBV11-3,CATSGDPGELFF,TGTGCCACCTCAGGGGATCCCGGGGAGCTGTTTTTT
-,-,TRBJ1-5,TRBV27,CASSLRGHYDSNQPQHF,TGTGCCAGCAGTTTACGGGGACACTACGATAGCAATCAGCCCCAGCATTTT
-,TRBD2,TRBJ2-1,TRBV27,CASRRLAGKHYNEQFF,TGTGCCAGCAGGCGACTAGCGGGAAAGCACTACAATGAGCAGTTCTTC